The 9 T cell receptor beta chains below come from one sample, sequenced in a study of T and B cells in COVID-19 patients. Multiplex PCR with BIOMED2 TRB-A/B primer pools amplified TRB rearrangements. In TCRdb, the multiplex PCR reads were re-called with MiXCR into one record per CDR3 protein. The repertoire has under 15,000 distinct CDR3 sequences, more than 25% of them found once; the top ten carry about 6.5%. Each TRB amplification used about 220-500 ng of genomic DNA from blood. Input material: blood. All receptors come from a human donor who had recovered from COVID-19.

The V call is TRBV29-1, the J call TRBJ1-4, with 7 nucleotides matching TRBD1. CDR1 is SQVTM, CDR2 ANQGSEA, per germline. The V gene end was trimmed by 7 bases and the J gene end by 8 bases; junction bases not matched to a gene: 7. The CDR3 is made up of 12 amino acids. The CDR3 spells CSADRVSEKLFF. CDR3 coding DNA: TGCAGCGCTGACAGGGTGAGCGAAAAACTGTTTTTT. The variable domain in full, with the rest retrieved from reference TRBV29-1 and TRBJ1-4, is SAVISQKPSRDICQRGTSLTIQCQVDSQVTMMFWYRQQPGQSLTLIATANQGSEATYESGFVIDKFPISRPNLTFSTLTVSNMSPEDSSIYLCSADRVSEKLFFGSGTQLSVL.

In DNA form, the CDR3 reads TGTGCCAGCAGCTCCCCGACAGGGAGCAGTGGCTACACCTTC. Protein: CASSSPTGSSGYTF. The chain couples TRBV5-6 to TRBJ1-2; 7 bases fit TRBD1. After removal of 3 bases from V and 7 bases from J, the junction contained 9 bases not matched to a gene. The CDR3 has 14 amino acids. The germline gives CDR1 SGHDT, CDR2 YYEEEE. Filled out from reference TRBV5-6 and TRBJ1-2, the complete variable domain reads DAGVTQSPTHLIKTRGQQVTLRCSPKSGHDTVSWYQQALGQGPQFIFQYYEEEERQRGNFPDRFSGHQFPNYSSELNVNALLLGDSALYLCASSSPTGSSGYTFGSGTRLTVV.

V usage is TRBV5-1 and J usage is TRBJ2-1; 10 positions agree with TRBD2. CDR1 and CDR2 from the germline V gene are SGHRS and YFSETQ. The CDR3 spans 17 residues. V shed 3 bases, J shed 7 bases, and the junction held 13 bases outside the gene matches. The CDR3, as DNA: TGCGCCAGCAGCTCACTAGAGTCTAGCGGGAGAGGTAATGAGCAGTTCTTC. This translates into CASSSLESSGRGNEQFF.

CDR3 residues: CASSQGKGTFTGELFF. The CDR3 DNA reads as TGTGCCAGCAGCCAAGGAAAGGGGACATTCACCGGGGAGCTGTTTTTT. This chain connects TRBV4-2 to TRBJ2-2; D is possibly TRBD1 (6 bases). Deletions cut 1 base from V and 4 bases from J, with 13 bases between. Looked up from germline, CDR1 is LGHNA and CDR2 is YNFKEQ. This CDR3 contains 16 residues.

This clonotype counts as medium-sized. The V gene is TRBV27, the J gene TRBJ2-1; 11 bases match TRBD1. CDR1 is MNHEY, CDR2 SMNVEV, per germline (reference sequence). This CDR3 region has 16 residues. J was trimmed by 6 bases and V by 2 bases; bases with no gene match: 6. The CDR3 sequence is CASSLILGQGGNEQFF. DNA of the CDR3: TGTGCCAGCAGTTTAATCTTGGGACAGGGGGGCAATGAGCAGTTCTTC.

By share of the sample, this clonotype is medium-sized. This chain joins TRBV6-5 and TRBJ2-7; the D gene is possibly TRBD1 (6 bases). The germline V and J ends were trimmed by 4 bases and 13 bases, with 20 bases remaining between them. CDR3 length: 13 residues. Germline V gene lookup returns CDR1 MNHEY and CDR2 SVGAGI. CDR3 sequence (DNA): TGTGCCAGCAGTTCCCTGAGGACGGGACACCATTACTTC. As protein: CASSSLRTGHHYF.

This clonotype was seen at least ten times. The chain combines TRBV27 with TRBJ2-5; 11 bases are shared with TRBD2. J gave up 2 bases and V 5 bases, and 7 bases lay outside the gene matches. The CDR3 is made up of 16 amino acids. Germline CDR1 and CDR2: MNHEY and SMNVEV (reference sequence). The CDR3 protein is CASSINSGRAQETQYF. DNA for the CDR3: TGTGCCAGCAGTATCAATAGCGGGAGGGCGCAAGAGACCCAGTACTTC.

This clonotype showed up just a few times. V and J are TRBV6-6 and TRBJ1-1, with D unclear. In germline, CDR1 is MNHNY, CDR2 SVGAGI (reference sequence). V lost 7 bases and J 3 bases, leaving 12 bases between the germline ends. This CDR3 spans 13 amino acids. The CDR3 protein is CASNYGEYTEAFF. The DNA for the CDR3 is TGTGCCAGCAACTACGGGGAGTACACTGAAGCTTTCTTT.

Comments on this clonotype: The junction does not match germline at one end; this may be a read error. The V call is TRBV5-6, the J call TRBJ2-1, with 11 bases aligning to TRBD2. The CDR3 consists of 14 residues. CDR1 and CDR2 (germline): SGHDT, YYEEEE. As DNA, the CDR3 is TGCGCCAGCAGCATGGGACTAGCGGACAATGAGCAGTTCTTC. Protein sequence: CASSMGLADNEQFF. Looking up the rest from reference TRBV5-6 and TRBJ2-1 gives the full variable domain: DAGVTQSPTHLIKTRGQQVTLRCSPKSGHDTVSWYQQALGQGPQFIFQYYEEEERQRGNFPDRFSGHQFPNYSSELNVNALLLGDSALYLCASSMGLADNEQFFGPGTRLTVL.